Given below is one T cell receptor beta chain in context. Treatment noted: preoperative locoregional IRX-2 cytokine immunotherapy. This phase Ib study tested locoregional IRX-2 cytokine immunotherapy given before surgery. The entry originates in a study of preoperative IRX-2 immunotherapy in early breast cancer. Profiling relied on immunoSEQ multiplex PCR, and the TCRdb table lists in-frame clones only, not all of them. The repertoire holds over 30,000 clones, under 90% seen once, with approximately 1.5% in the top ten. Trimming removed 5 bases from V and 1 base from J; junction bases left unmatched: 16. There are 19 residues in the CDR3.

The input for sequencing was tumor tissue, taken after IRX-2 immunotherapy. The rearrangement uses TRBV7-1 and TRBJ2-3; 9 bases match TRBD2. TRBV7-1 is an ORF; its function is uncertain. The origin of this receptor is a human donor with breast cancer. This CDR3 reads CASSQLPGGTSLRTDTQYF. The CDR3 DNA reads as TGTGCCAGCAGCCAACTCCCCGGCGGGACTAGCCTCCGCACAGATACGCAGTATTTT.